This TCR beta chain was identified during a study of T cell changes during pregnancy in multiple sclerosis (dated by TCRdb to about 2019). Regarding the study in general: Changes in the T cell repertoire over the course of pregnancy were examined in this study in women with multiple sclerosis.

The receptor library was made with the immunoSEQ multiplex PCR assay. The table was pulled from immuneACCESS by TCRdb, which kept in-frame rearrangements only. Such tables lose some clones; where checked, under half of the loss comes from unresolved V genes, and the rest has no known cause. This sample comprises around 67,000 clones, around 92% of them detected only once. The ten biggest clones cover around 2.3% of the sample. The junction shows trimming of 0 bases on V and 5 bases on J, and the gene matches do not reach 8 bases of it. Reading from cysteine to phenylalanine, the CDR3 counts 15 amino acids. Only the CDR3 DNA is retained, 45 bases long and in frame from the first base. CDR1 and CDR2 are drawn from the germline V gene (reference sequence): SGHNT, YYREEE. In the case of this clone: What antigen it recognizes has not been identified. No per-base quality is available; no much larger clone lies one base away.

The rearrangement combines TRBV5-4 with TRBJ2-7, and 7 bases in between align with TRBD2. The source of this sequence is a female donor with multiple sclerosis, enrolled in a pregnancy study. The starting material was peripheral blood, obtained in the first trimester of pregnancy. The nucleotide sequence is TGTGCCAGCAGCTTGGCCGGGGGGAGGGATAACGAGCAGTACTTC. This encodes CASSLAGGRDNEQYF.